A selection of T cell receptor beta chains follows, all from one sample in a study of T cells in Graves' hyperthyroidism and ophthalmopathy. TCRdb independently ran MiXCR on the multiplex PCR reads; one entry per CDR3 protein. The profile covers a few hundred thousand distinct CDR3 sequences, with roughly 13% appearing a single time and 30% to 40% taken by the ten largest. Specimen: blood. The origin of the receptors is a woman in her 40s with Graves' ophthalmopathy. The CDR3 runs from the conserved cysteine through the conserved F or W. A clone size is listed for some rows: how often the clone was seen (once, few, many), or a class if it is expanded.

j_call | clone_size | v_call | cdr3_length | cdr3_aa
TRBJ1-1 | . | TRBV28 | 16 | CASSFSPGTGAQRAFF
TRBJ2-3 | . | TRBV20-1 | 16 | CSARGVAGTSTDTQYF
TRBJ2-1 | many | TRBV15 | 13 | CATSRLDVDEQFF
TRBJ1-1 | few | TRBV7-9 | 17 | CASSPHRAMITDSEAFF
TRBJ2-3 | many | TRBV7-9 | 16 | CASSFGQVMGTDTQYF
TRBJ2-2 | many | TRBV7-2 | 16 | CASSPFTASNTGELFF
TRBJ1-2 | many | TRBV3-1 | 13 | CASSQGAGNGYTF
TRBJ2-7 | many | TRBV5-1 | 15 | CASSVGHGVSGEQYF
TRBJ1-5 | few | TRBV9 | 13 | CASSADEGEPQHF
TRBJ2-2 | . | TRBV5-1 | 16 | CASSLFGAFDTGELFF
TRBJ1-1 | many | TRBV6-1 | 14 | CASSEVRVNTEAFF
TRBJ2-1 | . | TRBV3-1 | 15 | CASSQLVGLNNEQFF
TRBJ1-5 | many | TRBV28 | 19 | CASSWVDRVGSVVNQPQHF